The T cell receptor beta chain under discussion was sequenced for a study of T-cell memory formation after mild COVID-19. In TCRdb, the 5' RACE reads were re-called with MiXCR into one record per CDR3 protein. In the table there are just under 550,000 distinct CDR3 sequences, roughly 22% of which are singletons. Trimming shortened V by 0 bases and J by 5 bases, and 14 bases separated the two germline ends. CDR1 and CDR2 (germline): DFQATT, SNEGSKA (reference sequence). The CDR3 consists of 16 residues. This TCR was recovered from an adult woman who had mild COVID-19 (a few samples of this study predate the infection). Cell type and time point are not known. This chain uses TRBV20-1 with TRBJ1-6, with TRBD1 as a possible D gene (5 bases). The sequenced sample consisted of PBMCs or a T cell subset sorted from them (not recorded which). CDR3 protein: CSARDVQTANNSPLHF. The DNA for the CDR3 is TGCAGTGCTAGAGATGTACAGACAGCGAATAATTCACCCCTCCACTTT.